Listed below are T cell receptor beta chains from one sample, sequenced in a study of T-cell reconstitution after alpha-beta-depleted transplantation in children. TCRdb redid the calling of the PCR reads with MiXCR, one entry per CDR3 protein. The sample has roughly 400,000 distinct CDR3 sequences, over 40% seen once; the top ten hold around a quarter. Material: PBMCs, obtained before TCRalphabeta/CD19-depleted stem cell transplant. The receptors were sampled from a girl aged 2 to 9 with aplastic anemia, due to receive a stem cell transplant. CDR3s include the opening cysteine and the closing phenylalanine or tryptophan. Each record gives: D gene, V gene, J gene, clone size, CDR3 protein, CDR3 DNA. D genes are given only for firm matches. The size of a clone is reported for some rows only, either as once, few or many, or as a class for expanded clones.

TRBD1	TRBV5-5	TRBJ2-3	NA	CASSLAQGLDTQYF	TGTGCCAGCAGCTTGGCACAGGGGTTGGATACGCAGTATTTT
TRBD1	TRBV11-1	TRBJ2-6	few	CASSSASRDRVSGANVLTF	TGTGCCAGCAGCTCCGCCTCGCGGGACAGGGTCTCTGGGGCCAACGTCCTGACTTTC
TRBD2	TRBV20-1	TRBJ2-5	many	CSAAPPSGRDQETQYF	TGCAGTGCTGCCCCCCCCAGCGGGAGGGACCAAGAGACCCAGTACTTC
TRBD1	TRBV7-6	TRBJ1-2	once	CASSQLGQGADYGYTF	TGTGCCAGCAGCCAATTGGGACAGGGGGCGGACTATGGCTACACCTTC
NA	TRBV29-1	TRBJ1-2	few	CSVGTVRAGYTF	TGCAGCGTTGGGACAGTCCGGGCTGGCTACACCTTC
NA	TRBV7-3	TRBJ2-2	few	CASRRDGGELFF	TGTGCCAGCCGGCGGGACGGCGGGGAGCTGTTTTTT
NA	TRBV4-2	TRBJ2-7	many	CASSQTGRNSEQYF	TGTGCCAGCAGCCAAACGGGACGTAATTCCGAGCAGTACTTC
TRBD1	TRBV20-1	TRBJ2-4	NA	CSAGKQGSGDKNIQYF	TGCAGTGCTGGCAAACAGGGGTCTGGAGACAAAAACATTCAGTACTTC
NA	TRBV5-1	TRBJ2-5	NA	CASGRRQTTGETQYF	TGCGCCAGCGGAAGGCGTCAGACCACGGGAGAGACCCAGTACTTC
NA	TRBV28	TRBJ2-3	NA	CASSRRMGTDTQYF	TGTGCCAGCAGTCGACGTATGGGAACAGATACGCAGTATTTT
TRBD2	TRBV10-2	TRBJ2-5	few	CASGLAGTSGGQYF	TGCGCCAGCGGACTAGCGGGGACGTCCGGAGGCCAGTACTTC
TRBD2	TRBV7-2	TRBJ2-4	NA	CASSSAGLLKGLDKNIQYF	TGTGCCAGCAGCTCAGCGGGACTCTTAAAGGGTCTAGACAAAAACATTCAGTACTTC
NA	TRBV12-3/TRBV12-4	TRBJ2-4	NA	CASSSGVFHSSGKNIQYF	TGTGCCAGCAGTTCGGGAGTCTTCCACTCTAGTGGCAAAAACATTCAGTACTTC
TRBD2	TRBV7-2	TRBJ2-5	many	CASSLPPGGRSETQYF	TGTGCCAGCAGCTTACCCCCCGGCGGGAGATCCGAGACCCAGTACTTC
NA	TRBV30	TRBJ1-2	few	CAWTPGGGLGYTF	TGTGCCTGGACCCCTGGAGGGGGGCTTGGCTACACCTTC
TRBD2	TRBV28	TRBJ2-1	NA	CASSLRTGRTSGNEQFF	TGTGCCAGCAGTTTGAGGACAGGGAGGACTAGCGGTAATGAGCAGTTCTTC
TRBD1	TRBV20-1	TRBJ2-6	many	CSARLPPQTGVEANVLTF	TGCAGTGCTAGACTCCCCCCCCAGACAGGGGTAGAAGCCAACGTCCTGACTTTC
NA	TRBV29-1	TRBJ1-5	NA	CSVSPGGSNQPQHF	TGCAGCGTCAGCCCGGGGGGGAGCAATCAGCCCCAGCATTTT
TRBD1	TRBV7-8	TRBJ1-1	NA	CASSLAGTGANTEAFF	TGTGCCAGCAGCTTAGCCGGGACAGGAGCGAACACTGAAGCTTTCTTT
NA	TRBV4-1	TRBJ1-6	NA	CASRQPLRGRNSPLHF	TGCGCCAGCAGACAACCTCTCCGGGGAAGAAATTCACCCCTCCACTTT
NA	TRBV12-3/TRBV12-4	TRBJ2-3	few	CASSLKGNTDTQYF	TGTGCCAGCAGTTTAAAGGGCAACACAGATACGCAGTATTTT
NA	TRBV7-2	TRBJ2-1	NA	CASSSQLSGWSEQFF	TGTGCCAGCAGCTCACAGTTAAGCGGATGGAGTGAGCAGTTCTTC
TRBD1	TRBV27	TRBJ1-1	NA	CASSLGRGLTEAFF	TGTGCCAGCAGCCTGGGGAGGGGGCTCACTGAAGCTTTCTTT
TRBD1	TRBV7-7	TRBJ2-7	NA	CASSVDRSHEQYF	TGTGCCAGCAGTGTGGACAGGTCCCACGAGCAGTACTTC
NA	TRBV12-3/TRBV12-4	TRBJ1-1	NA	CASTLLGAFF	TGTGCCAGCACCCTCCTCGGAGCTTTCTTT
NA	TRBV5-1	TRBJ2-3	many	CASSLARDTQYF	TGTGCCAGCAGCTTAGCTAGGGATACGCAGTATTTT
NA	TRBV20-1	TRBJ2-7	few	CSARGSPGDEQYF	TGCAGTGCTAGAGGGTCTCCGGGGGACGAGCAGTACTTC
TRBD2	TRBV4-2	TRBJ2-2	few	CASSQDGLAGAGELFF	TGTGCCAGCAGCCAAGATGGCCTAGCGGGAGCCGGGGAGCTGTTTTTT
NA	TRBV12-3/TRBV12-4	TRBJ1-2	NA	CASSSSTGIYGYTF	TGTGCCAGCAGTTCGTCGACAGGCATTTATGGCTACACCTTC
NA	TRBV5-1	TRBJ2-7	NA	CASSFRPEVAAYEQYF	TGCGCCAGCAGCTTCCGCCCCGAAGTGGCAGCCTACGAGCAGTACTTC
TRBD1	TRBV5-1	TRBJ2-3	NA	CASSSYLRGPYTDTQYF	TGCGCCAGCAGCTCCTACCTCAGGGGGCCCTACACAGATACGCAGTATTTT
TRBD1	TRBV6-1	TRBJ2-5	NA	CASSEALWDRQETQYF	TGTGCCAGCAGTGAAGCGTTATGGGACAGACAAGAGACCCAGTACTTC
TRBD2	TRBV7-9	TRBJ2-1	NA	CASRLAGSDYNEQFF	TGTGCCAGCAGACTAGCGGGGTCTGACTACAATGAGCAGTTCTTC
NA	TRBV4-2	TRBJ2-2	NA	CASSRDTDRAGELFF	TGTGCCAGCAGCCGAGACACGGACCGCGCCGGGGAGCTGTTTTTT
TRBD1	TRBV10-3	TRBJ1-1	NA	CAIRGDRGNTEAFF	TGTGCCATCAGGGGTGACAGGGGCAACACTGAAGCTTTCTTT
TRBD2	TRBV10-2	TRBJ2-2	many	CASSAVAGEWTGELFF	TGCGCCAGCAGCGCTGTGGCGGGAGAGTGGACCGGGGAGCTGTTTTTT
TRBD1	TRBV9	TRBJ2-7	few	CASSVEQGGYEQYF	TGTGCCAGCAGCGTAGAACAGGGGGGCTACGAGCAGTACTTC
TRBD2	TRBV12-3/TRBV12-4	TRBJ2-7	NA	CPSSGTGLGYEQYF	TGTCCCAGCAGTGGAACGGGACTAGGGTACGAGCAGTACTTC
TRBD2	TRBV7-8	TRBJ2-1	NA	CASSFYSGRAGNEQFF	TGTGCCAGCAGCTTTTATAGCGGGAGGGCCGGGAATGAGCAGTTCTTC
NA	TRBV14	TRBJ1-2	NA	CASSQGSFYGYTF	TGTGCCAGCAGCCAGGGGTCTTTCTATGGCTACACCTTC
NA	TRBV6-5	TRBJ2-2	NA	CASSTLRGNTGELFF	TGTGCCAGCAGTACTCTCAGGGGGAACACCGGGGAGCTGTTTTTT
TRBD2	TRBV20-1	TRBJ2-1	once	CSARGTSGSHYNEQFF	TGCAGTGCTAGGGGGACTAGCGGGAGTCATTACAATGAGCAGTTCTTC